This is a list of T cell receptor beta chains from one sample in a study of beta chain features in type 1 diabetes. Here immunoSEQ multiplex PCR was the method, and the copy in TCRdb shows in-frame clones only, minus some. The sample records more than 300,000 clones, approximately 8.2% being singletons. The source material was central memory CD4+ T cells from blood. These receptors came from a woman between 18 and 29 years old in good health. The CDR3 runs from the conserved cysteine through the conserved F or W. Each record gives: clone size, V gene, J gene, D gene, CDR3 protein, CDR3 DNA. The D gene is left open where the match is weak. For some rows the clone size is stated as once, few or many, or as a class when expanded; others skip it.

size: -; V: TRBV6-5; J: TRBJ1-3; D: -; CDR3: CASRANRAVGNTIYF; DNA: TGTGCCAGCAGAGCCAACAGGGCTGTTGGAAACACCATATATTTT
size: few; V: TRBV5-1; J: TRBJ2-4; D: TRBD1; CDR3: CASSVDRSTGSDIQYF; DNA: TGCGCCAGTTCGGTTGATCGTTCGACAGGGTCGGACATTCAGTACTTC
size: -; V: TRBV19; J: TRBJ1-5; D: -; CDR3: CASSVLTTSGSNQPQHF; DNA: TGTGCCAGTAGTGTATTGACCACCTCAGGGAGCAATCAGCCCCAGCATTTT
size: -; V: TRBV2; J: TRBJ2-5; D: -; CDR3: CASSPTETQYF; DNA: TGTGCCAGCAGCCCCACGGAGACCCAGTACTTC
size: -; V: TRBV15; J: TRBJ2-2; D: -; CDR3: CATTISGGRVRTGELFF; DNA: TGTGCCACCACGATTTCGGGCGGCCGGGTTAGGACCGGGGAGCTGTTTTTT
size: many; V: TRBV4-3; J: TRBJ2-1; D: TRBD2; CDR3: CASSHRAGGGDEQFF; DNA: TGCGCCAGCAGCCACAGAGCGGGAGGCGGAGATGAGCAGTTCTTC
size: few; V: TRBV6-5; J: TRBJ2-5; D: -; CDR3: CAISGRGETQYF; DNA: TGTGCCATCAGTGGCAGGGGCGAGACCCAGTACTTC
size: -; V: TRBV28; J: TRBJ2-5; D: -; CDR3: CVVGWGQETQYF; DNA: TGTGTCGTGGGATGGGGCCAAGAGACCCAGTACTTC
size: many; V: TRBV5-6; J: TRBJ1-2; D: -; CDR3: CASSLTLYGYTF; DNA: TGTGCCAGCAGCTTGACACTCTATGGCTACACCTTC
size: few; V: TRBV28; J: TRBJ2-3; D: -; CDR3: CASSPGQTDTQYF; DNA: TGTGCCAGCAGTCCCGGACAGACAGATACGCAGTATTTT
size: many; V: TRBV27; J: TRBJ1-4; D: -; CDR3: CASSFWDEKLFF; DNA: TGTGCCAGCAGTTTTTGGGATGAAAAACTGTTTTTT
size: many; V: TRBV2; J: TRBJ1-2; D: -; CDR3: CASNSRNYGYTF; DNA: TGTGCCAGCAATTCAAGGAACTATGGCTACACCTTC
size: -; V: TRBV5-6; J: TRBJ2-5; D: TRBD2; CDR3: CASSGGSRQETQYF; DNA: TGTGCCAGCAGCGGCGGGAGTCGTCAAGAGACCCAGTACTTC
size: -; V: TRBV15; J: TRBJ2-7; D: TRBD2; CDR3: CATSRDTGRAFEQYF; DNA: TGTGCCACCAGCAGAGATACCGGGAGGGCCTTCGAGCAGTACTTC
size: many; V: TRBV7-3; J: TRBJ1-2; D: -; CDR3: CASSTGQLNYGYTF; DNA: TGTGCCAGCAGCACAGGACAGCTTAACTATGGCTACACCTTC
size: few; V: TRBV11-1; J: TRBJ2-5; D: TRBD1; CDR3: CASSLRTGEETQYF; DNA: TGTGCCAGCAGCTTACGCACAGGGGAAGAGACCCAGTACTTC
size: -; V: TRBV7-3; J: TRBJ2-3; D: TRBD2; CDR3: CASSAGVDTQYF; DNA: TGTGCCAGCAGCGCGGGAGTAGATACGCAGTATTTT